These 24 T cell receptor beta chains share one sample of origin, sequenced in a study of identical twins' blood T cells (dated by TCRdb to the early 2010s). Library preparation used 5' RACE. TCRdb records Illumina Genome Analyzer IIx as the sequencer. In-frame beta chains were kept once TCRdb had trimmed the public reads at Q25 with fastp and called clones with MiXCR. Duplicate CDR3 protein sequences are folded into a single record with the most common DNA and genes. The sample yields around 380,000 distinct CDR3 sequences; roughly 30% were counted once. The biggest ten clones account for roughly 5.5% of the sample. The sequencing input was PBMCs. These receptors came from a woman aged 18-50 years in good health.

The rearrangement uses TRBV20-1 and TRBJ2-7; D might be TRBD1 (6 bases). CDR1 is DFQATT, CDR2 SNEGSKA, per germline (reference sequence). The CDR3 contains 14 residues. V was clipped by 2 bases and J by 6 bases, with 17 bases between them. This CDR3 reads CSARQGHSRGEQYF. CDR3 DNA: TGCAGTGCTAGACAGGGACACTCCAGGGGCGAGCAGTACTTC.

A remark on this clonotype: The junction and the germline gene differ at one end; a read error may be behind it. This chain links TRBV4-3 with TRBJ1-2; D might be TRBD1 (5 bases). This CDR3 contains 14 residues. CDR1 and CDR2 (germline): LGHNA, YSLEER. The CDR3 is CAGSQLTENYGYTF. CDR3 nucleotide sequence: TGCGCCGGCAGCCAACTGACAGAGAACTATGGCTACACCTTC.

This clonotype was picked up a small number of times. The chain combines TRBV28 with TRBJ1-1; D remains unclear. CDR1 MDHEN and CDR2 SYDVKM come from the germline V gene. The CDR3 is made up of 17 amino acids. Deletions cut 1 base from V and 0 bases from J, with 15 bases between. The CDR3 DNA is TGTGCCAGCAGTTTATCGGTTGGGCGCTCGATGAACACTGAAGCTTTCTTT. Translation gives CASSLSVGRSMNTEAFF.

The J gene is TRBJ2-3, the V gene TRBV2; 9 positions agree with TRBD2. The trim removed 1 base at V and 2 bases at J, leaving 4 bases unmatched. In germline, CDR1 is SNHLY, CDR2 FYNNEI. There are 16 residues in the CDR3. The CDR3 reads CASSEDPSGDTDTQYF. The CDR3 nucleotides are TGTGCCAGCAGTGAAGATCCTAGCGGGGACACAGATACGCAGTATTTT.

This chain joins TRBV12-3 or TRBV12-4 and TRBJ2-3, with D possibly called TRBD1 or TRBD2 (5 bases each). The V gene lost 7 bases and the J gene lost 6 bases, with 14 bases spanning the gap. The CDR3 runs to 13 residues. In nucleotides, the CDR3 is TGTGCCAGCACGGAGGCAGGGATCGATACGCAGTATTTT. Amino acid sequence: CASTEAGIDTQYF.

The chain recombines TRBV7-9 with TRBJ1-3; no reliable D call. The CDR3 is made up of 16 amino acids. Trimming took 5 bases from V and 3 from J, leaving 17 bases between them. Germline CDR1 SEHNR, CDR2 FQNEAQ (reference sequence). CDR3 loop: CASSADMIGFGNTIYF. In DNA form, the CDR3 reads TGTGCCAGCAGCGCCGACATGATAGGGTTTGGAAACACCATATATTTT. Looking up the rest from reference TRBV7-9 and TRBJ1-3 gives the full variable domain: DTGVSQNPRHKITKRGQNVTFRCDPISEHNRLYWYRQTLGQGPEFLTYFQNEAQLEKSRLLSDRFSAERPKGSFSTLEIQRTEQGDSAMYLCASSADMIGFGNTIYFGEGSWLTVV.

The V gene is TRBV29-1, the J gene TRBJ1-1; TRBD1 is a possible D gene (6 bases). Germline V CDR1 and CDR2: SQVTM, ANQGSEA. The ends were cut back, 3 bases at V and 6 bases at J, with 17 bases in the middle. The CDR3 is 14 residues long. CDR3 loop: CSVDRGTSQAEAFF. DNA of the CDR3: TGCAGCGTTGATAGGGGGACAAGTCAGGCTGAAGCTTTCTTT. Supplemented by reference TRBV29-1 and TRBJ1-1, the full variable domain reads SAVISQKPSRDICQRGTSLTIQCQVDSQVTMMFWYRQQPGQSLTLIATANQGSEATYESGFVIDKFPISRPNLTFSTLTVSNMSPEDSSIYLCSVDRGTSQAEAFFGQGTRLTVV.

This clonotype has just a few counts. The DNA for the CDR3 is TGTGCCAGCAGCCAAGAACTGGGAGAAGACACTGAAGCTTTCTTT. Protein product: CASSQELGEDTEAFF. The rearrangement uses TRBV3-1 and TRBJ1-1; D remains ambiguous. V was clipped by 0 bases and J by 3 bases, with 11 bases between them. The CDR3 totals 15 residues. CDR1 is LGHDT, CDR2 YNNKEL, per germline (reference sequence).

This clonotype came up a few times. The junction departs from the called germline gene at one end, perhaps through a read error. The rearrangement uses TRBV6-4 and TRBJ2-2; a weak D match, TRBD2 (6 bases). CDR1 is MRHNA and CDR2 is SNTAGT in the germline V gene. This CDR3 has 13 amino acids. The CDR3 here is CASSEEDTGGLFF. CDR3 DNA: TGTGCCAGCAGTGAAGAGGACACCGGGGGGCTGTTTTTT.

J is TRBJ2-4 and V is TRBV3-1; D gene ambiguous. Deletions cut 0 bases from V and 3 bases from J, with 15 bases between. This CDR3 contains 17 residues. Germline assignment: CDR1 LGHDT and CDR2 YNNKEL (reference sequence). CDR3 nucleotides: TGTGCCAGCAGCCAAGACACTTCGGGCTGGCTCAAAAACATTCAGTACTTC. Translating gives CASSQDTSGWLKNIQYF.

This clonotype was observed a handful of times. The rearrangement links TRBV3-1 to TRBJ2-3, with D possibly called TRBD1 or TRBD2 (5 bases each). The length of the CDR3 is 15 residues. Germline V gene lookup returns CDR1 LGHDT and CDR2 YNNKEL (reference sequence). Trimming removed 2 bases at V and 4 bases at J, with 13 bases between. The CDR3 is CASSQSRGVADTQYF. The CDR3 DNA reads TGTGCCAGCAGCCAATCAAGGGGAGTGGCAGATACGCAGTATTTT.

The chain recombines TRBV7-8 with TRBJ2-3, with a possible D match to TRBD2 (5 bases). V was cut by 1 base and J by 2 bases, with 16 bases left in between. This CDR3 spans 17 amino acids. The germline V gene encodes CDR1 SGHVS and CDR2 FQNEAQ. CDR3 nucleotides: TGTGCCAGCAGCTTAGGTGGCCCTCTAGCACACACAGATACGCAGTATTTT. As protein: CASSLGGPLAHTDTQYF.

The chain recombines TRBV9 with TRBJ1-5; 9 bases map to TRBD1. V was pared by 0 bases and J by 6 bases, with 7 bases of the junction left unmatched. The CDR3 extends over 16 amino acids. The germline V gene has CDR1 SGDLS and CDR2 YYNGEE. CDR3 protein: CASSVDGTGIFQPQHF. CDR3 nucleotides: TGTGCCAGCAGCGTAGATGGGACAGGGATCTTTCAGCCCCAGCATTTT.

This clonotype was seen a handful of times. The genes are TRBV7-2 and TRBJ2-1, with a possible D match to TRBD2 (5 bases). The CDR3 length is 16 residues. The ends were cut back, 5 bases at V and 8 bases at J, with 22 bases in the middle. Germline V CDR1 and CDR2: SGHTA, FQGNSA. The CDR3 DNA is TGTGCCAGCAGCCCAGCGAGGAGCGGTGTTAACTATGAGCAGTTCTTC. This sequence encodes CASSPARSGVNYEQFF.

The sample holds a few counts of this clonotype. CDR3 protein: CSARGLAGTSYNEQFF. The CDR3 DNA sequence: TGCAGTGCTAGGGGACTAGCGGGAACATCCTACAATGAGCAGTTCTTC. V gene TRBV20-1 combines with J gene TRBJ2-1; 13 nucleotides line up with TRBD2. The V segment lost 3 bases and the J segment 1 base; nucleotides outside the gene matches: 3. Germline loops: CDR1 DFQATT, CDR2 SNEGSKA (reference sequence). The CDR3 length is 16 residues.

Worth noting for this clonotype: One base away lies a much larger clone, so this may be a sequencing read error. The chain links TRBV2 to TRBJ1-2; a weak D match, TRBD1 (5 bases). The CDR3 sequence is 13 residues long. Germline V lookup: CDR1 SNHLY, CDR2 FYNNEI. CDR3 region: CASIEEGNYGYTF. The CDR3 nucleotides read TGTGCCAGCATTGAAGAGGGGAACTATGGCTACACCTTC.

The genes are TRBV5-1 and TRBJ2-2; D remains ambiguous. V was shortened by 1 base and J by 3 bases, with 10 bases between the two germline ends. Germline CDR1 and CDR2: SGHRS and YFSETQ. The CDR3 runs to 15 residues. CDR3 coding DNA: TGCGCCAGCAGCTTGAACCCCACTCACACCGGGGAGCTGTTTTTT. This sequence encodes CASSLNPTHTGELFF.

Note on this clonotype: The junction shows a germline mismatch at one end, possibly a read error. V and J are TRBV5-6 and TRBJ1-4; D not certain. This CDR3 spans 13 amino acids. Germline V lookup: CDR1 SGHDT, CDR2 YYEEEE. The CDR3 reads CASSFVRDEELFF. In DNA form, the CDR3 reads TGTGCCAGCAGCTTTGTGAGGGATGAAGAACTGTTTTTT. Full variable domain (remainder filled in from reference TRBV5-6 and TRBJ1-4): DAGVTQSPTHLIKTRGQQVTLRCSPKSGHDTVSWYQQALGQGPQFIFQYYEEEERQRGNFPDRFSGHQFPNYSSELNVNALLLGDSALYLCASSFVRDEELFFGSGTQLSVL.

The chain is built from TRBV5-1 and TRBJ2-1; D is undetermined. This CDR3 spans 15 amino acids. In germline, CDR1 is SGHRS, CDR2 YFSETQ. Trimming removed 1 base at V and 0 bases at J, with 8 bases between. CDR3 in amino acids: CASSLYGSSYNEQFF. Written as DNA, the CDR3 is TGCGCCAGCAGCTTGTACGGAAGCTCCTACAATGAGCAGTTCTTC.

This rearrangement joins TRBV12-5 to TRBJ1-3; TRBD1 might be the D (5 bases). Trimming shortened V by 6 bases and J by 0 bases, and 12 bases separated the two germline ends. Germline V gives CDR1 LGHNT, CDR2 FRNRAP. The CDR3 has 15 amino acids. This CDR3 is CASGLGVSSGNTIYF. DNA of the CDR3: TGTGCTAGTGGCCTGGGGGTCTCCTCTGGAAACACCATATATTTT.

At least ten counts were recorded for this clonotype. The chain has TRBV6-2 or TRBV6-3 and TRBJ2-2; 11 nucleotides line up with TRBD2. This CDR3 has 16 amino acids. Looked up from germline, CDR1 is MNHEY and CDR2 is SVGEGT. J was trimmed by 1 base and V by 5 bases; bases with no gene match: 3. The CDR3 DNA reads TGTGCCAGCAGTCGACTAGCGGGGCTGAACACCGGGGAGCTGTTTTTT. As protein: CASSRLAGLNTGELFF.

This clonotype was counted only a few times. V and J are TRBV20-1 and TRBJ1-5; TRBD1 matches at 7 bases. CDR1 and CDR2 from the germline V gene are DFQATT and SNEGSKA (reference sequence). The CDR3 covers 14 residues. The V gene end was trimmed by 7 bases and the J gene end by 0 bases; junction bases not matched to a gene: 6. CDR3 sequence: CSVCDRDSNQPQHF. CDR3 nucleotide sequence: TGCAGTGTTTGTGACAGGGATAGCAATCAGCCCCAGCATTTT.

This clonotype has ten or more counts. The V call is TRBV6-6, the J call TRBJ1-4; D remains ambiguous. Germline loops: CDR1 MNHNY, CDR2 SVGAGI (reference sequence). The length of the CDR3 is 14 residues. The V end lost 6 bases, the J end lost 5 bases, and 13 bases lay between the germline ends. The CDR3 DNA follows: TGTGCCAGCAGCTTCGCCCCAGGCAATGAAAAACTGTTTTTT. It is translated as CASSFAPGNEKLFF.

This clonotype has at least ten counts. V and J are TRBV5-1 and TRBJ1-1, with 9 bases identical to TRBD1. Trimming took 1 base from V and 3 from J; bases not matched to a gene: 13. The CDR3 sequence is 18 residues long. Germline CDR1 is SGHRS and CDR2 is YFSETQ. The CDR3 is CASSLPYRGLYPYTEAFF. Here the CDR3 DNA reads TGCGCCAGCAGCTTGCCCTACAGGGGGCTTTACCCTTACACTGAAGCTTTCTTT.